The clone carrying this T cell receptor (beta chain) was counted once. In the authors' workflow: Estimates of nucleated cell counts were drawn from the amplification of reference gene primers. TCRdb's table, derived via immunoSEQ multiplex PCR, lists solely in-frame clones and lacks some. V and J calls and clone size follow that table, whereas D and trimming were derived from the DNA. The sample carries some 150,000 clones, over 75% recorded once. The data stem from a study of blood T cell repertoires in COVID-19. Study as a whole: Samples representing acute and convalescent COVID-19 were sourced from the United States, Italy and Spain. T cells, B-cell-depleted T cells, or PBMCs supplied cDNA or gDNA.

The V end lost 2 bases, the J end lost 7 bases, and 14 bases lay between the germline ends. The germline V gene has CDR1 MDHEN and CDR2 SYDVKM. The CDR3 has 15 amino acids. This receptor was identified in a man aged 60 to 75 with active or convalescent COVID-19. The sample taken for sequencing was peripheral blood. V usage is TRBV28 and J usage is TRBJ1-4; possibly TRBD1 for D (5 bases). Written as DNA, the CDR3 is TGTGCCAGCAGTTTAAAGGGGACTCTGGCTGAAAAACTGTTTTTT. This encodes CASSLKGTLAEKLFF.